Listed below are T cell receptor beta chains from one sample, sequenced in a study of blood T cell repertoires in COVID-19. TCRdb's table, derived via immunoSEQ multiplex PCR, lists solely in-frame clones and lacks some. The sample contains hundreds of thousands of clones, about 90% of which appear only once. The sample comprised PBMCs or T cells enriched from blood (not recorded which). The source of these receptors is a woman in her twenties or thirties who had recovered from COVID-19. Each CDR3 is given with its conserved first and last residue. D genes are given only for firm matches. Size is stated for part of the rows, as once, few or many counts, or as a class when the clone is expanded.

CDR3nt: TGTGCCAGCAGTGAGGGACAGGGAAGAGAGACCCAGTACTTC; CDR3aa: CASSEGQGRETQYF; abundance: NA; d_gene: TRBD1; v_gene: TRBV9; j_gene: TRBJ2-5
CDR3nt: TGTGCCAGCAGCCCCAAGCTGTATGGCTACACCTTC; CDR3aa: CASSPKLYGYTF; abundance: few; d_gene: NA; v_gene: TRBV11-2; j_gene: TRBJ1-2
CDR3nt: TGTGCCAGCAGGACAGGGGGGCAAGAGACCCAGTACTTC; CDR3aa: CASRTGGQETQYF; abundance: NA; d_gene: TRBD1; v_gene: TRBV25-1; j_gene: TRBJ2-5
CDR3nt: TGTGCCAGCAGCTCCCACCTGCGGGTTTCCTACGAGCAGTACTTC; CDR3aa: CASSSHLRVSYEQYF; abundance: NA; d_gene: NA; v_gene: TRBV5-6; j_gene: TRBJ2-7
CDR3nt: TGTGCCAGTAGTTTTCAGGGGCAGGGCTACGAGCAGTACTTC; CDR3aa: CASSFQGQGYEQYF; abundance: NA; d_gene: NA; v_gene: TRBV19; j_gene: TRBJ2-7
CDR3nt: TGTGCCAGCAGCTGGGGGGTTGGCTACACCTTC; CDR3aa: CASSWGVGYTF; abundance: NA; d_gene: NA; v_gene: TRBV5-4; j_gene: TRBJ1-2
CDR3nt: TGTGCCAGCAGCTTAACCCCCGGGGAGGGTTTGGACACTGAAGCTTTCTTT; CDR3aa: CASSLTPGEGLDTEAFF; abundance: few; d_gene: NA; v_gene: TRBV7-3; j_gene: TRBJ1-1
CDR3nt: TGTGCCAGCAGTTTAGGCGGGGCAGGCGGGGCCAACGTCCTGACTTTC; CDR3aa: CASSLGGAGGANVLTF; abundance: NA; d_gene: NA; v_gene: TRBV28; j_gene: TRBJ2-6
CDR3nt: TGTGCCAGCAGTTTACGGGGACTATACTACGAGCAGTACTTC; CDR3aa: CASSLRGLYYEQYF; abundance: once; d_gene: TRBD2; v_gene: TRBV27; j_gene: TRBJ2-7
CDR3nt: TGTGCCATCAGTGAGTCGGCGGGACAGACCTTGTATGGCTACACCTTC; CDR3aa: CAISESAGQTLYGYTF; abundance: once; d_gene: TRBD1; v_gene: TRBV10-3; j_gene: TRBJ1-2
CDR3nt: TGTGCCAGCAGACCCGGACAGGGGGGAATCAATCAGCCCCAGCATTTT; CDR3aa: CASRPGQGGINQPQHF; abundance: NA; d_gene: TRBD1; v_gene: TRBV28; j_gene: TRBJ1-5
CDR3nt: TGTGCCAGCAGCTTGGGCACTAGCGGGAACACCGGGGAGCTGTTTTTT; CDR3aa: CASSLGTSGNTGELFF; abundance: NA; d_gene: TRBD2; v_gene: TRBV5-4; j_gene: TRBJ2-2
CDR3nt: TGCGCCAGCAGCCCCGGGGACATCTCCTACAATGAGCAGTTCTTC; CDR3aa: CASSPGDISYNEQFF; abundance: NA; d_gene: NA; v_gene: TRBV5-1; j_gene: TRBJ2-1
CDR3nt: TGTGCCAGCAGTTCCTCGACAGGGAAAGCTTTCTTT; CDR3aa: CASSSSTGKAFF; abundance: NA; d_gene: TRBD1; v_gene: TRBV27; j_gene: TRBJ1-1
CDR3nt: TGTGCCAGCAGCCCCCTACCGGGAGGAGAGACCCAGTACTTC; CDR3aa: CASSPLPGGETQYF; abundance: NA; d_gene: TRBD2; v_gene: TRBV7-9; j_gene: TRBJ2-5
CDR3nt: TGTGCCATCAAATTTTCTAGCGGGAGTGGAGATACGCAGTATTTT; CDR3aa: CAIKFSSGSGDTQYF; abundance: NA; d_gene: TRBD2; v_gene: TRBV10-3; j_gene: TRBJ2-3
CDR3nt: TGTGCCGGAGGGACGGAAGGTAATTCACCCCTCCACTTT; CDR3aa: CAGGTEGNSPLHF; abundance: few; d_gene: NA; v_gene: TRBV2; j_gene: TRBJ1-6
CDR3nt: TGTGCCAGCAGCGAAGGAGTCTCGGTGAATCAGCCCCAGCATTTT; CDR3aa: CASSEGVSVNQPQHF; abundance: once; d_gene: NA; v_gene: TRBV7-9; j_gene: TRBJ1-5
CDR3nt: TGTGCCAGCAGCGTAGCTGGGACTGTCGGGGATACGCAGTATTTT; CDR3aa: CASSVAGTVGDTQYF; abundance: NA; d_gene: NA; v_gene: TRBV9; j_gene: TRBJ2-3
CDR3nt: TGTGCCAGCAGCCAGTCAGGCGCCGGAAACACCATATATTTT; CDR3aa: CASSQSGAGNTIYF; abundance: NA; d_gene: NA; v_gene: TRBV3-1/TRBV3-2; j_gene: TRBJ1-3
CDR3nt: TGTGCCAGCAGTTTATTTGGCAATAGCAATCAGCCCCAGCATTTT; CDR3aa: CASSLFGNSNQPQHF; abundance: NA; d_gene: NA; v_gene: TRBV27; j_gene: TRBJ1-5
CDR3nt: TGTGCCAGCAGTGAAAGGGGGCAGGCAAACATTCAGTACTTC; CDR3aa: CASSERGQANIQYF; abundance: NA; d_gene: TRBD1; v_gene: TRBV2; j_gene: TRBJ2-4
CDR3nt: TGTGCCAGCAGTGAAGTTAGGGGTGAAAAACTGTTTTTT; CDR3aa: CASSEVRGEKLFF; abundance: NA; d_gene: NA; v_gene: TRBV2; j_gene: TRBJ1-4
CDR3nt: TGTGCCAGCAGCCCCAGACAGAACAATGAGCAGTTCTTC; CDR3aa: CASSPRQNNEQFF; abundance: NA; d_gene: NA; v_gene: TRBV16; j_gene: TRBJ2-1
CDR3nt: TGTGCCAGTAGGGGCCACCAAGAGACCCAGTACTTC; CDR3aa: CASRGHQETQYF; abundance: NA; d_gene: NA; v_gene: TRBV19; j_gene: TRBJ2-5
CDR3nt: TGCGCCAGCAGCTCCGGGACAGGGGGCGATGAGCAGTTCTTC; CDR3aa: CASSSGTGGDEQFF; abundance: NA; d_gene: TRBD1; v_gene: TRBV5-1; j_gene: TRBJ2-1
CDR3nt: TGTGCCAGCAGCCGCCAGGGGTGGGGAAACACCATATATTTT; CDR3aa: CASSRQGWGNTIYF; abundance: NA; d_gene: NA; v_gene: TRBV3-1/TRBV3-2; j_gene: TRBJ1-3
CDR3nt: TGTGCCAGCAGCTTAACCCGGACAGGGGGATTGTACGAGCAGTACTTC; CDR3aa: CASSLTRTGGLYEQYF; abundance: NA; d_gene: TRBD1; v_gene: TRBV7-2; j_gene: TRBJ2-7
CDR3nt: TGTGCCAGCAGTCCAAGACTAGCGGTACAAGAGACCCAGTACTTC; CDR3aa: CASSPRLAVQETQYF; abundance: NA; d_gene: TRBD2; v_gene: TRBV27; j_gene: TRBJ2-5
CDR3nt: TGTGCCAGCAGTTTCGTACAGGGAGGGAATTCACCCCTCCACTTT; CDR3aa: CASSFVQGGNSPLHF; abundance: NA; d_gene: NA; v_gene: TRBV28; j_gene: TRBJ1-6
CDR3nt: TGTGCCAGCAGTTTGACTAGCGGGGGGTACAATGAGCAGTTCTTC; CDR3aa: CASSLTSGGYNEQFF; abundance: NA; d_gene: TRBD2; v_gene: TRBV2; j_gene: TRBJ2-1
CDR3nt: TGTGCCAGCAGTGAAGTTCGGGTTAGCAATCAGCCCCAGCATTTT; CDR3aa: CASSEVRVSNQPQHF; abundance: few; d_gene: NA; v_gene: TRBV6-1; j_gene: TRBJ1-5
CDR3nt: TGTGCCAGCTCACCACAGCTCGGGACTCTCTCCTACAATGAGCAGTTCTTC; CDR3aa: CASSPQLGTLSYNEQFF; abundance: once; d_gene: NA; v_gene: TRBV18; j_gene: TRBJ2-1
CDR3nt: TGTGCCAGCAGCGTAATGGTCGACAGGCGCACAGATACGCAGTATTTT; CDR3aa: CASSVMVDRRTDTQYF; abundance: NA; d_gene: NA; v_gene: TRBV9; j_gene: TRBJ2-3
CDR3nt: TGCGCCAGCAGTGACGGACAGATAAACACTGAAGCTTTCTTT; CDR3aa: CASSDGQINTEAFF; abundance: few; d_gene: NA; v_gene: TRBV10-1; j_gene: TRBJ1-1